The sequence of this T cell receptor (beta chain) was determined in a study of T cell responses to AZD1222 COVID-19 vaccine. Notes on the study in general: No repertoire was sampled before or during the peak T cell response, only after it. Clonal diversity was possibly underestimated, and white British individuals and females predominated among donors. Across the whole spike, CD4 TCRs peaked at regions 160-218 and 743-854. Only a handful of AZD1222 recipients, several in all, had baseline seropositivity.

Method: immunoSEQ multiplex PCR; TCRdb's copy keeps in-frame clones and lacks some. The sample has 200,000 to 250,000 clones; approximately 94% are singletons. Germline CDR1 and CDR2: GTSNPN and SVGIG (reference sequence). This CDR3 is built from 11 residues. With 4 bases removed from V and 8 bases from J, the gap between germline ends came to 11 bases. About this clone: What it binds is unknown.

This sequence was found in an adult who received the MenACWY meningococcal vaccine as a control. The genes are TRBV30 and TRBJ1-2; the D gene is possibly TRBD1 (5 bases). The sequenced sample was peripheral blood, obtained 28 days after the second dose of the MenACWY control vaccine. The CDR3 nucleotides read TGTGCCTGGACCGGGGGTTGGGGCTACACCTTC. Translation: CAWTGGWGYTF.